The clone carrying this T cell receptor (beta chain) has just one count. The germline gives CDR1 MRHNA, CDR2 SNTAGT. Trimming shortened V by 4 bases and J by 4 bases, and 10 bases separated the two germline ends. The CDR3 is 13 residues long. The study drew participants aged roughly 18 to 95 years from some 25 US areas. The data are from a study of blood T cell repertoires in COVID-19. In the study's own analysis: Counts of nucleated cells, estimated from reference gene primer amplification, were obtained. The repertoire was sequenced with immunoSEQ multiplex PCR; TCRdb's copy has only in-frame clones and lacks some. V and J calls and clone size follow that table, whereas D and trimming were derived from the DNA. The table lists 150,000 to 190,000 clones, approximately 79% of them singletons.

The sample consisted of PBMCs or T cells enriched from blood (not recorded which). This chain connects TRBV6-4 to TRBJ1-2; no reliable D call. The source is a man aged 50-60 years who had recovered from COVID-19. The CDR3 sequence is CASSVSGSYGYTF. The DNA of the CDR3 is TGTGCCAGCAGTGTTTCAGGATCCTATGGCTACACCTTC.